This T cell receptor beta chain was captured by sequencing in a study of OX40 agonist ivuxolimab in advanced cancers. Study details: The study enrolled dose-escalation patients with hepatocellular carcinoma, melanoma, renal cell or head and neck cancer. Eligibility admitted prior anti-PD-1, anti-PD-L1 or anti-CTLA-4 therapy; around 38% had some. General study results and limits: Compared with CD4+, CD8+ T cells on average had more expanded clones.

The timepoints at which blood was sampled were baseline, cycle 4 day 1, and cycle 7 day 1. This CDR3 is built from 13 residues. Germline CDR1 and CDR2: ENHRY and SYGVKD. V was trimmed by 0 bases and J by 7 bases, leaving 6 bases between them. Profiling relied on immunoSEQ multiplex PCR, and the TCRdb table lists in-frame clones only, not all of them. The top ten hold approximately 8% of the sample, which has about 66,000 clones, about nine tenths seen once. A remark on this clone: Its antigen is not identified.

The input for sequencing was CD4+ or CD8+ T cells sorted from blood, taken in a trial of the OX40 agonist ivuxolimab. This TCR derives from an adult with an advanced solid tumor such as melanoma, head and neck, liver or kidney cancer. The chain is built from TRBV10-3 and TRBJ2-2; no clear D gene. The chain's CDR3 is CAISESPHGELFF. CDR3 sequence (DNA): TGTGCCATCAGTGAGTCCCCCCACGGGGAGCTGTTTTTT.